The present entry profiles one T cell receptor beta chain with its context. Its antigen has not been determined. Per-base quality was not reported, and no clone a single base away is much larger than it. The treatment or condition label here, explained by the study, means: approximately nine-day PBMC culture with coronavirus spike peptide pools or control peptides (ViraFEST assay). The study used the ViraFEST assay, which expanded antigen-specific T cells with peptide pools and then identified expanded clonotypes by TCR sequencing. Positive SARS-CoV-2 PCR tests in the convalescent patients dated from March to December 2020, before Alpha, Beta and Delta variants emerged in the United States. Over 1.5 million PBMCs per well were cultured in IMDM with roughly 5% human AB serum and approximately 9.8 IU/ml IL-2, plus 10 ug/ml peptide pools. On days 3 and 7, half of the culture medium was replaced with fresh IL-2-containing medium. CD4+ T cells were isolated after approximately ten days of culture through negative selection using the EasySep CD4+ T cell isolation kit. Ficoll-Paque Plus gradient centrifugation was used to isolate PBMCs from whole blood, and the isolated PBMCs were then either used fresh or cryopreserved at -140C. Each culture condition was generally run in triplicate wells.

The data were obtained in a study of vaccination and CD4 T cells after COVID-19 (dated by TCRdb to between 2021 and 2023). Background on the whole study: Every convalescent patient had a positive nasal swab PCR test for SARS-CoV-2, with mild disease in several patients and severe disease in one. Six males and four females were included in the convalescent cohort, with two Hispanic individuals, seven Caucasians, two Asians and one multiracial person represented. Participants got two doses of the Pfizer-BioNTech BNT162b2 vaccine (n=8) or two doses of the Moderna mRNA-1273 vaccine (n=2). Post-COVID blood samples from convalescent patients were collected a median of about 100 days after diagnosis, with a range of 35 to 161 days. The time from the second vaccine dose to post-vaccine blood sampling had a median of roughly 70 days and ranged from about 14 to 241 days. Overlapping spike peptide pools from SARS-CoV-2 and from the common cold coronaviruses HCoV-NL63, HCoV-OC43 and HCoV-229E were used as culture stimuli. In control cultures, a CEFX viral epitope pool was used as positive control, an HIV-1 Nef peptide pool was used as negative control, or no peptide was added. The spike-specific CD4+ TCR repertoire was compared before and after mRNA vaccination in over nine COVID-19 convalescent patients and a few infection-naive healthy vaccine recipients. The study at large found these results: In convalescent patients, a median around 85% of post-vaccine SARS-CoV-2-reactive clones were detected only after vaccination, and vaccine-specific priming was suggested by this finding. Although the median number of SARS-CoV-2-reactive clonotypes went up from roughly 19 after infection to 38 after vaccination, the increase was not significant. Only a relatively small number of convalescent patients were included in the study, and early timepoints following natural infection were not analyzed. Nearly all vaccine-specific clones in convalescent patients (304 of 307) were mono-reactive for SARS-CoV-2 spike rather than cross-reactive with common cold coronaviruses.

The CDR3, from cysteine to phenylalanine, totals 18 residues. The CDR3 DNA has 54 bases and is translated from base 1. V and J lose 1 base and 2 bases, and a span of 19 bases separates them. CDR1 and CDR2 are read off the germline V gene as ENHRY and SYGVKD. Receptor libraries were prepared by PCR. DNA from cultured CD4+ T cells was subjected to TCR sequencing with the Oncomine TCR Beta short-read assay at the Johns Hopkins FTIC core. Genomic DNA was extracted from the cultured CD4+ T cells with the QIAamp micro DNA kit. Oncomine TCR Beta libraries made from cultured CD4+ T cells were pooled using unique dual indexes and sequenced on an Illumina iSeq 100. The paper's data handling went like this. Non-productive sequences were removed, and CDR3s that did not start with C, did not end with F or W, or were shorter than 7 amino acids were discarded. Antigen-specific clonotypes were identified with the MANAFEST web application by comparing peptide-stimulated wells with reference and other culture wells. For a clone to be called positive, the clone needed an FDR below 0.05, an odds ratio above 5, and a productive frequency above 0.1% in at least two of three replicate wells. Clonotypes that were significantly expanded in both SARS-CoV-2 spike wells and at least one common cold coronavirus spike condition were defined as cross-reactive. Levenshtein distances (stringdist) and unrooted phylogenetic trees (ape) in R version 3.6.1 were used to assess CDR3 homology. TCRdb trimmed public reads at Q25 via fastp, called clones via MiXCR and kept in-frame beta chains. Rows merge per CDR3 protein into single entries with the most common DNA and genes. TCRdb, rather than the study authors, made the V and J calls. The sample table holds about 17,000 distinct CDR3 sequences, of which roughly 50% were seen once. 15% to 20% of the sample is in the top ten clones.

The chain joins TRBV10-3 to TRBJ2-3; no D gene can be assigned with confidence. This TCR was recovered from a human donor who had recovered from COVID-19. The source material was CD4+ T cells from blood, cultured in vitro. CDR3 protein: CAISEFTPGSFSTDTQYF. The DNA sequence reads TGTGCCATCAGTGAGTTCACTCCGGGCAGCTTCTCCACAGATACGCAGTATTTT.